The clone carrying this T cell receptor beta chain was seen a handful of times. What it binds is not known. Sorted populations all had greater than 98% purity. The data originate from a study of beta chain features in type 1 diabetes. Points from the study as a whole: Type 1 diabetes patients had moderately but significantly shorter TCRB CDR3s in all four CD4+ subsets. In comparison with healthy donors, patients had naive, central memory and Treg TCRB repertoires that appeared more similar. At VDJ recombination sites, type 1 diabetes patients had fewer insertions and more deleted nucleotides.

Expressed TCRB transcripts were sequenced after all isolated RNA was converted to cDNA. Some clones are missing from TCRdb's copy, which holds only in-frame ones; the method was immunoSEQ multiplex PCR. The top ten hold 0.55% to 0.75% of the sample, which has some 370,000 clones, 8.5% to 10% seen once. The germline V and J ends were trimmed by 4 bases and 9 bases, with 19 bases remaining between them. There are 14 residues in the CDR3. Per germline, CDR1 SGHRS and CDR2 YFSETQ. Sample: central memory CD4+ T cells from blood. This clonotype was obtained from a man aged 25 to 45 with type 1 diabetes. The V call is TRBV5-1, the J call TRBJ1-1, with D possibly TRBD1 on 5 matching bases. The DNA of the CDR3 is TGCGCCAGCAGCCCCGGGACCAGAGGCGGGAAAGCTTTCTTT. This codes for CASSPGTRGGKAFF.